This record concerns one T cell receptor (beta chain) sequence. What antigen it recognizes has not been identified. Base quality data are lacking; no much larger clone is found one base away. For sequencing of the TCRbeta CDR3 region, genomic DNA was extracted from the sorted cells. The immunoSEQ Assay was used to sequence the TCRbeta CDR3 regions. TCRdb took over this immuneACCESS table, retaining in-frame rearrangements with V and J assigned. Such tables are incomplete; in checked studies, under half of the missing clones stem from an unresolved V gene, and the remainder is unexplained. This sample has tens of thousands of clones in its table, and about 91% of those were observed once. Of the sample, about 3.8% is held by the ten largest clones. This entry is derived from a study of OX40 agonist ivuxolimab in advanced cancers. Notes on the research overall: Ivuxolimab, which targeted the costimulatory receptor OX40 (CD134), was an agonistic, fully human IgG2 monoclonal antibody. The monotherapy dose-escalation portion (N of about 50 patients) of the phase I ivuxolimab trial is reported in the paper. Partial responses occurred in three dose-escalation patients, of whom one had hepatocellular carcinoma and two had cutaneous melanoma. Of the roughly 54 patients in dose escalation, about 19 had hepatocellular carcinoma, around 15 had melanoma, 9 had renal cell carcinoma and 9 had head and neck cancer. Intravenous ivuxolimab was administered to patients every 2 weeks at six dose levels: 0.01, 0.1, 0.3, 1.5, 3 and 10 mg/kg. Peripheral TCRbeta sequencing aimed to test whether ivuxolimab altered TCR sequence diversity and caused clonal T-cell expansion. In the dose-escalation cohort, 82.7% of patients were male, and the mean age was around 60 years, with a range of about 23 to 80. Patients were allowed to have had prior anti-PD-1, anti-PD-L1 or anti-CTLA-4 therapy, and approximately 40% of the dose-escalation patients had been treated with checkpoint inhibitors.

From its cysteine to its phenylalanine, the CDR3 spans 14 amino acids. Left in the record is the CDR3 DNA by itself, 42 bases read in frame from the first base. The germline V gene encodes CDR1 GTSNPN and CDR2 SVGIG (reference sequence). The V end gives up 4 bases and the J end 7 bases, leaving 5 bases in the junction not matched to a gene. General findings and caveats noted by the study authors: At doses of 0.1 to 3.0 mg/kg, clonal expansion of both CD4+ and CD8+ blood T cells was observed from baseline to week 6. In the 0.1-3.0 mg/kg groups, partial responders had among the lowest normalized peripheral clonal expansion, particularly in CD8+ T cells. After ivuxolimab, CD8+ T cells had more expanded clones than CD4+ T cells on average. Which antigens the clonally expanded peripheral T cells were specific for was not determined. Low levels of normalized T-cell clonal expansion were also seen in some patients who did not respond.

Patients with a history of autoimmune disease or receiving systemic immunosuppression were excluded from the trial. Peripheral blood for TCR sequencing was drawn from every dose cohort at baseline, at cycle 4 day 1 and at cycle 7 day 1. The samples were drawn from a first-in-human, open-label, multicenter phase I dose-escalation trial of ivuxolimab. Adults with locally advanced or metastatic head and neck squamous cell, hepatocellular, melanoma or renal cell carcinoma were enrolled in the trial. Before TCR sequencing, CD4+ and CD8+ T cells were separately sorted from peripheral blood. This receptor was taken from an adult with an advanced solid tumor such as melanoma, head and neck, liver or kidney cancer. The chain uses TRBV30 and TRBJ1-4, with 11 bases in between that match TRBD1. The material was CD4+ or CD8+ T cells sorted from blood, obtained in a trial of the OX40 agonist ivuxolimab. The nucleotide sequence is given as TGTGCCTGGAATCGGGGACAGGGGGTTGAAAAACTGTTTTTT. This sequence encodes CAWNRGQGVEKLFF.